Below are 13 T cell receptor beta chains sequenced from a single sample in a study of PD-L1 blockade in urothelial cancer. Indicated time point: pretreatment peripheral blood. Sequencing was performed with immunoSEQ multiplex PCR; in TCRdb, only in-frame clones are kept and a portion is missing. The table has over 100,000 clones, 70% to 85% seen once; the top ten hold 3.2%. The sample here was PBMCs, taken around atezolizumab (anti-PD-L1) treatment. The receptors were gathered from a man aged 45-60 years with urothelial cancer.

This chain uses TRBV19 with TRBJ2-5; a possible D gene is TRBD1 (5 bases). V lost 4 bases and J lost 0, with 6 bases in between. In germline, CDR1 is LNHDA, CDR2 SQIVND (reference sequence). This CDR3 is 13 amino acids long. CDR3 residues: CASSRGDQETQYF. CDR3 nucleotide sequence: TGTGCCAGTAGTAGGGGCGACCAAGAGACCCAGTACTTC.

The CDR3: CASRGGAGAHTEAFF. The CDR3 DNA is TGCGCCAGCAGGGGGGGGGCAGGGGCCCACACTGAAGCTTTCTTT. The chain couples TRBV5-1 to TRBJ1-1; weak D call: TRBD1 (6 bases). Trimming cost V 5 bases and J 3 bases, with 17 bases left between them. The CDR3 has 15 residues. Per the germline V gene, CDR1 is SGHRS and CDR2 is YFSETQ.

The chain links TRBV30 to TRBJ2-1, with a weak D call TRBD2 (5 bases). Germline V gene data show CDR1 as GTSNPN and CDR2 as SVGIG (reference sequence). Between the trimmed V and J ends, which lost 0 bases and 5 bases, there was a span of 14 bases. CDR3 length: 15 residues. CDR3 sequence: CAWSVLVGKHNEQFF. CDR3 coding DNA: TGTGCCTGGAGTGTACTAGTTGGAAAGCACAATGAGCAGTTCTTC. The full variable domain, rest sourced from reference TRBV30 and TRBJ2-1, is SQTIHQWPATLVQPVGSPLSLECTVEGTSNPNLYWYRQAAGRGLQLLFYSVGIGQISSEVPQNLSASRPQDRQFILSSKKLLLSDSGFYLCAWSVLVGKHNEQFFGPGTRLTVL.

The rearrangement links TRBV6-1 to TRBJ2-3, with a weak D call TRBD1 (5 bases). The CDR3 consists of 13 residues. Germline-derived CDR1 and CDR2 are MNHNS and SASEGT. Trimming pared 5 bases from V and 4 bases from J, leaving 10 bases between. The DNA for the CDR3 is TGTGCCAGCAGTCCCAGGGTGGCAGATACGCAGTATTTT. Amino acids: CASSPRVADTQYF.

The V and J genes are TRBV5-6 and TRBJ1-1; D is ambiguous. V shed 0 bases and J shed 6 bases, with 12 bases lying between them. Germline loops: CDR1 SGHDT, CDR2 YYEEEE. The CDR3 is 14 residues long. The CDR3, as DNA: TGTGCCAGCAGCTTGGCCGGCTACGGGGCTGAAGCTTTCTTT. Residues: CASSLAGYGAEAFF. Looking up the rest from reference TRBV5-6 and TRBJ1-1 gives the full variable domain: DAGVTQSPTHLIKTRGQQVTLRCSPKSGHDTVSWYQQALGQGPQFIFQYYEEEERQRGNFPDRFSGHQFPNYSSELNVNALLLGDSALYLCASSLAGYGAEAFFGQGTRLTVV.

This chain connects TRBV18 to TRBJ1-4; 12 positions agree with TRBD1. The V and J ends lost 3 bases and 4 bases, in that order; junction bases with no gene match: 12. This CDR3 is built from 19 residues. Looked up from germline, CDR1 is KGHSH and CDR2 is LQKENI. The CDR3 here is CASSPHRPGQGAVNEKLFF. CDR3 coding DNA: TGTGCCAGCTCACCCCATAGGCCGGGACAGGGGGCCGTTAATGAAAAACTGTTTTTT. Drawing the rest from reference TRBV18 and TRBJ1-4, the complete variable domain is NAGVMQNPRHLVRRRGQEARLRCSPMKGHSHVYWYRQLPEEGLKFMVYLQKENIIDESGMPKERFSAEFPKEGPSILRIQQVVRGDSAAYFCASSPHRPGQGAVNEKLFFGSGTQLSVL.

The chain combines TRBV4-2 with TRBJ2-7, with 8 nucleotides matching TRBD2. The germline V gene has CDR1 LGHNA and CDR2 YNFKEQ. The CDR3 sequence is 16 residues long. V dropped 0 bases and J dropped 0; count of bases not matched to a gene: 4. CDR3 nucleotide sequence: TGTGCCAGCAGCCAAGACGGGACTAGGGCCTCCTACGAGCAGTACTTC. Translation: CASSQDGTRASYEQYF.

This clone came up once. The gene calls are TRBV7-9 and TRBJ2-1; 16 nucleotides match TRBD2. J was trimmed by 8 bases and V by 5 bases; bases with no gene match: 3. CDR1 SEHNR and CDR2 FQNEAQ come from the germline V gene (reference sequence). The CDR3 covers 15 residues. The CDR3 loop reads CASSGTSGRGYEQFF. The DNA of the CDR3 is TGTGCCAGCAGCGGGACTAGCGGGAGGGGCTATGAGCAGTTCTTC.

The chain combines TRBV28 with TRBJ2-5, with 8 bases matching TRBD2. Losses at the gene ends were 6 bases for V and 5 bases for J; bases not matched to a gene: 8. Germline CDR1 and CDR2: MDHEN and SYDVKM. CDR3 size: 14 residues. The CDR3 here is CASRPSGGVETQYF. CDR3 in DNA: TGTGCCAGCAGACCCTCGGGGGGGGTGGAGACCCAGTACTTC.

This rearrangement joins TRBV28 to TRBJ1-2, with unresolved D. The CDR3 is made up of 11 amino acids. Trimming took off 4 bases at V and 5 bases at J, with 5 bases between the two ends. Per the germline V gene, CDR1 is MDHEN and CDR2 is SYDVKM. CDR3 protein: CASSSRYGYTF. As DNA, the CDR3 is TGTGCCAGCAGTTCACGGTATGGCTACACCTTC.

The CDR3 sequence: CASSSIAGSYNEQFF. The CDR3 DNA reads as TGCGCCAGCAGCAGCATAGCGGGGTCCTACAATGAGCAGTTCTTC. V gene TRBV5-1 combines with J gene TRBJ2-1; 8 bases are a match to TRBD2. The CDR3 sequence is 15 residues long. Unmatched junction bases numbered 4, after V lost 4 bases and J lost 1 base. Germline V gene lookup returns CDR1 SGHRS and CDR2 YFSETQ.

The chain recombines TRBV5-1 with TRBJ2-7, with 12 bases matching TRBD2. The length of the CDR3 is 14 residues. The germline CDR1 and CDR2 sequences are SGHRS and YFSETQ. V lost 4 bases to trimming and J lost 4 bases; unmatched junction nucleotides: 3. In nucleotides, the CDR3 is TGCGCCAGCAGCATGACTAGCGGGAGTTACGAGCAGTACTTC. Translated, it gives CASSMTSGSYEQYF.

The J gene is TRBJ1-2, the V gene TRBV7-6; D is uncertain. The CDR3 has 16 residues. Deletions cut 1 base from V and 0 bases from J, with 12 bases between. Per the germline V gene, CDR1 is SGHVS and CDR2 is FNYEAQ. In DNA, the CDR3 is TGTGCCAGCAGCTTAGGGGTGGCGGGAGCTAACTATGGCTACACCTTC. It codes for CASSLGVAGANYGYTF.